What follows describes a single T cell receptor beta chain. It has no known antigen specificity. It has no much larger one-base neighbor in the sample; base qualities were not kept. Explained via the paper, the time point label denotes: persistent/refractory GD, antithyroid drugs over 5 years with positive TRAb. For both TCR sequencing and RNA sequencing, RNA was extracted from PBMCs using TRIzol. Graves' disease was diagnosed according to American Thyroid Association guidelines. Patients were recruited from an endocrinology department in Xi'an, China. From each patient, around 8.3 milliliters of peripheral blood was collected into an EDTA anticoagulant tube. Ficoll Paque Plus density gradient separation was used to isolate PBMCs, and no additional T cell sorting was done. RNA quality was checked with an Agilent 2100 Bioanalyzer and agarose gel, and concentration with a NanoDrop 2000. The source of the sample is a study of regulatory T cells in long-lasting Graves disease (dated by TCRdb to the early 2020s). For the study in its entirety: Persistent Graves' disease was defined as antithyroid drug treatment for over 5 years with persistently positive TSH receptor autoantibodies. Peripheral blood TCR sequencing and RNA sequencing compared persistent Graves' disease patients with newly diagnosed Graves' disease patients. The study took place in China and was registered as a clinical trial. A total of about 35 samples underwent TCR sequencing, from around 13 patients with persistent Graves' disease and 20 patients with newly diagnosed Graves' disease. Persistent Graves' disease patients in the clinical cohort had taken antithyroid drugs for 8 to 12 years on average. The investigation overall reported the following: Sequencing and analysis were limited to the TCR beta chain. Preferential use of TRBV28, TRBJ1-2 and TRBJ2-5 was observed in persistent disease, whereas TRBV20-1 and TRBJ2-1 were favored in newly diagnosed disease. The authors acknowledged the small sample size as a limitation that may reduce accuracy. Peripheral blood alone was examined, since thyroid tissue, which constituted the primary lesion, could not be accessed. More public clonotypes were shared among persistent patients (roughly 3,000) than among newly diagnosed patients (over 900). Persistent Graves' disease patients showed lower TCR Shannon entropy and fewer highly expanded clones than newly diagnosed patients, suggesting clonal expansion.

Library method: multiplex PCR. For sequencing, an Illumina HiSeq 4000 was employed. CDR3 regions were amplified by Arm-PCR with iRepertoire HTBI primers to construct TCR beta libraries. Before sequencing, the PCR products went through gel purification. The study's processing was this. Gene usage analysis of CDR3 amino acid clonotypes used the 62 TRBV and 14 to 15 TRBJ segments found across samples. COPE and FqMerger were used to merge the filtered high-quality paired reads into contigs. BLAST was used to align contigs to IMGT TRBV, TRBD and TRBJ reference genes, with CDR3 defined following IMGT. Highly expanded clones were defined as clonotypes with a frequency above 0.1%. Repertoire diversity was measured by Shannon entropy, and V-J evenness by the Gini coefficient. A clonotype was considered public if more than one individual shared it. In-frame beta chains were kept once TCRdb had trimmed the public reads at Q25 with fastp and called clones with MiXCR. Under each unique CDR3 protein, matching rows form one entry showing the most common genes and DNA. The V and J calls come from TCRdb's annotation, not from the publication. The sample includes approximately 400,000 distinct CDR3 sequences, with 20% to 25% observed a single time. The top ten clones comprise approximately 27% of the sample.

The cysteine opens and the phenylalanine closes a CDR3 of 13 amino acids. Left in the record is the CDR3 DNA by itself, 39 bases read in frame from the first base. V and J lose 6 bases and 8 bases, and a span of 17 bases separates them. CDR1 WSHSY and CDR2 SAAADI are derived from the germline V gene. The chain was built from TRBV10-2 and TRBJ2-7; TRBD2 could be the D gene, as 6 bases match. Sequenced material: peripheral blood mononuclear cells (PBMCs), taken when the disease was refractory, from a patient treated with antithyroid drugs. The clonotype was recovered from a woman aged 40 to 55 with Graves disease. Donor details come from another sample of the same person, matched by shared clones. In nucleotide form, the sequence is TGCGCCAGCAGAGCCGGGACTCCCGTAAAGCAGTACTTC. Its amino acids are CASRAGTPVKQYF.